Given below is one TCR beta chain in context. Its matching antigen is unknown. Every sample had its cDNA made across eight separate reactions. UMIs were attached via template switching, each with a 6-nucleotide sample barcode. TCRdb processed the 5' RACE reads again and assigns one entry to each CDR3 protein, with no DNA. The table counts some 160,000 distinct CDR3 sequences; around 7.2% lies in the top ten. These data belong to a study of monozygotic twins with inflammatory bowel disease. Study outcomes and limitations: TCRbeta inverse Simpson diversity was decreased in IBD patients versus healthy co-twins. Immunosuppressive treatments were not uniform, and this may have added variability to patient repertoires.

From germline, CDR1 is SEHNR and CDR2 FQNEAQ (reference sequence). The CDR3 length is 15 residues. This receptor was obtained from a human donor with ulcerative colitis or Crohn's disease, or a healthy co-twin of an affected twin (not recorded which). The material sequenced was blood. The chain uses TRBV7-9 and TRBJ1-1; there is no DNA to check the TCRdb D call of TRBD1. The CDR3 here is CASSVPGQLNTEAFF.